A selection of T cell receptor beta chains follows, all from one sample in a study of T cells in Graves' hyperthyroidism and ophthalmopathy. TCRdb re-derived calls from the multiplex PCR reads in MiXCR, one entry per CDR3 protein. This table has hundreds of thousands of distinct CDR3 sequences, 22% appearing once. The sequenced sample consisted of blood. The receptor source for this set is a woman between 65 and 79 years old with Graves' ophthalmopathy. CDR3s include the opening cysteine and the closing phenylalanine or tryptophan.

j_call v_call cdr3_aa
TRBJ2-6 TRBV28 CASSPLTVGANVLTF
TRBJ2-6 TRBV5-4 CASSPGQGRGGANVLTF
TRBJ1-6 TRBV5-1 CASSSDRTLHSPLHF
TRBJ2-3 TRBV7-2 CASSPLDYLNRKYF
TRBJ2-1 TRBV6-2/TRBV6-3 CASTPRRLSSYNEQFF
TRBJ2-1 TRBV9 CASSETIYNEQFF
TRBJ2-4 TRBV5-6 CASSILRAVAGGDFLAKNIQYF
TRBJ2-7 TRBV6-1 CASSDSGSGAYEQYF
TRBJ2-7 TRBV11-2 CASSTRLAGDYEQYF
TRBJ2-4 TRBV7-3 CASSGDRGGIQYF
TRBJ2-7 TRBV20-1 CSAPGTQRYEQYF
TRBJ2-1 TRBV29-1 CSVDYRSYNEQFF
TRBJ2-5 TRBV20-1 CSALPGTSRQETQYF
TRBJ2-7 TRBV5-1 CASSPSGRNDEQYF
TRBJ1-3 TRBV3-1 CASSLGPAGSGNTIYF
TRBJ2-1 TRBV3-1 CASLDYSNEQFF
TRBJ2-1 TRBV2 CASSDPGLAGHNEQFF
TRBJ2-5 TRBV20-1 CSARMVWEKETQYF
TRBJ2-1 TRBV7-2 CASSLVASNEQFF
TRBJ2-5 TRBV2 CASSDGFQETQYF
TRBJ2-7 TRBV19 CASSIERSEQYF
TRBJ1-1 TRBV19 CASSMETGRWAEAFF
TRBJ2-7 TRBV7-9 CASSRRDRVSDEQYF
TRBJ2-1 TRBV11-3 CASSLDWQGSSYNEQFF
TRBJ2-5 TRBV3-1 CASSPLYRATRETQYF
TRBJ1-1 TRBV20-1 CSASRGIEAFF
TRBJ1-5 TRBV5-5 CASSFHTGTQDQPQHF
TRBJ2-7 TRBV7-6 CASSSDPGRGYEQYF
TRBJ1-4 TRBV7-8 CASSFRRVFPTNEKLFF
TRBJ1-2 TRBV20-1 CSARDARTGANYGYTF
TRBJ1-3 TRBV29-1 CSVGSRTIYF
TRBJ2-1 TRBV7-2 CASTNPGLAGGRSYNEQFF
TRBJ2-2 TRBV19 CASSSSRGAGTGELFF
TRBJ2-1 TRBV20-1 CSARDQGRQGTGEQFF
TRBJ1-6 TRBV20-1 CSARGGAGKVPLHF
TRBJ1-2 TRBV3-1 CASSLHSDVGSGYTF
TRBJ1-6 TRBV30 CAWSVRDRGNSPLHF
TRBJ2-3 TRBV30 CAWSGLAGTDTQYF
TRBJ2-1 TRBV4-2 CASSQDPGLAEPYNEQFF
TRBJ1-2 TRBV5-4 CASRSSGVYGYTF
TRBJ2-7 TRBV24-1 CATSDGQGAFFEQYF
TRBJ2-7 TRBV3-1 CASSPPRGGQYF
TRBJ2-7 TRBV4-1 CASSQPTSGAYEQYF
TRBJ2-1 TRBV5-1 CASSLAVNNEQFF
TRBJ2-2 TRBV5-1 CASSSLDRGARGELFF